The clone carrying this T cell receptor beta chain was observed once. Its specificity is unknown. The entry originates in a study of T cells in localized non-small cell lung cancer. Study-wide findings and caveats: When the top 100 tumor clones were examined, a median approximately 54 of them also appeared in the adjacent lung, which was paired and uninvolved. Adjacent uninvolved lung had the highest clonality, suggesting focused antigen responses.

Libraries were prepared by immunoSEQ multiplex PCR; TCRdb keeps only in-frame clonotypes and omits some of them. This table has about 6,400 clones, approximately 88% appearing once. Germline values: CDR1 SGHTA, CDR2 FQGTGA. The CDR3 contains 14 residues. Trimming took 4 bases from V and 4 from J, leaving 12 bases between them. The chain couples TRBV7-3 to TRBJ2-3, with D maybe TRBD2 (6 bases). The source is a male donor aged 60 or over with stage I lung adenocarcinoma. The sample in question was peripheral blood, obtained before any cancer treatment. CDR3 nucleotides: TGTGCCAGCAGCTCGGGACTTCAGGCAGATACGCAGTATTTT. This sequence encodes CASSSGLQADTQYF.